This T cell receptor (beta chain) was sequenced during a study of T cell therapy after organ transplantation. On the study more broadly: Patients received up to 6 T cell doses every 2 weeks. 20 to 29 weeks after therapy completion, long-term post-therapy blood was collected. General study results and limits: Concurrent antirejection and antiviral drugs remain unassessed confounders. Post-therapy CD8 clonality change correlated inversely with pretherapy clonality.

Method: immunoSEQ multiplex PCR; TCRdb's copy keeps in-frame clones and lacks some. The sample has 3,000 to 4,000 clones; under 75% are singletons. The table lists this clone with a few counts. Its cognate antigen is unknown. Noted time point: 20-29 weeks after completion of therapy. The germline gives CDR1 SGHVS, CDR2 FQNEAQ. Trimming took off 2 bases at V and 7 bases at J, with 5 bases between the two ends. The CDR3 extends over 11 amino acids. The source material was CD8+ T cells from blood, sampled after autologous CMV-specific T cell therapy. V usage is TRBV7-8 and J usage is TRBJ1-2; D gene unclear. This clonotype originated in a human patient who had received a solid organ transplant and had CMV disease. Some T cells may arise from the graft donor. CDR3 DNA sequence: TGTGCCAGCAGCTTATACAGTGGCTACACCTTC. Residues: CASSLYSGYTF.